These 7 T cell receptor beta chains came from one sample sequenced in a study of cytomegalovirus exposure and HLA in healthy donors. Primers: 60 Vbeta forward and 13 Jbeta reverse. Produced via immunoSEQ multiplex PCR; TCRdb's table is partial and in-frame only. The sample holds roughly 180,000 clones, 9.5% seen once. The sequenced material came from PBMCs. These receptors originate from a woman under 40 in good health and CMV-seropositive.

This clone has more than one count but fewer than ten. The chain combines TRBV4-2 with TRBJ1-4; weak D call: TRBD1 (6 bases). This CDR3 comprises 13 residues. The V gene's germline CDR1 is LGHNA and CDR2 YNFKEQ. V shed 4 bases and J shed 12 bases, with 15 bases lying between them. CDR3 nucleotide sequence: TGTGCCAGCAGCCCCGCCAGGGGTGTGCAACTGTTTTTT. It is translated as CASSPARGVQLFF.

The CDR3 DNA follows: TGTGCCAGTAGTATAGGAGGGGGCACTGAAAAACTGTTTTTT. Protein product: CASSIGGGTEKLFF. The rearrangement joins TRBV19 to TRBJ1-4; 7 nucleotides match TRBD1. Germline CDR1 is LNHDA and CDR2 is SQIVND (reference sequence). The CDR3 is 14 residues long. With V trimmed by 1 base and J by 7 bases, 3 bases remained unmatched.

The chain carries TRBV9 and TRBJ2-7, with 14 bases lining up with TRBD2. Germline CDR1 reads SGDLS; CDR2 reads YYNGEE. V dropped 2 bases and J dropped 8; count of bases not matched to a gene: 24. The length of the CDR3 is 21 residues. CDR3 DNA: TGTGCCAGCAGCGTTCGACCCCGGGACAGTTCCTCCGGGACTAGCGGGAGTAAGCAGTACTTC. Amino acids: CASSVRPRDSSSGTSGSKQYF.

The chain couples TRBV5-1 to TRBJ1-1; tentative D call: TRBD1 (5 bases). The germline V and J ends were trimmed by 2 bases and 4 bases, with 15 bases remaining between them. The CDR3 loop spans 15 amino acids. CDR1 and CDR2 from the germline V gene are SGHRS and YFSETQ. The CDR3 is CASSLYGPRGTEAFF. The CDR3 DNA reads TGCGCCAGCAGCTTATACGGCCCTAGGGGCACTGAAGCTTTCTTT.

This chain joins TRBV18 and TRBJ2-1, with 10 bases lining up with TRBD2. Trimming at V came to 3 bases and at J to 2 bases, leaving 4 bases not matched to a gene. The germline CDR1 and CDR2 sequences are KGHSH and LQKENI. The CDR3 totals 16 residues. This chain's CDR3 is CASSPLAGAAYNEQFF. The CDR3 region has the DNA TGTGCCAGCTCACCCCTAGCGGGAGCCGCCTACAATGAGCAGTTCTTC.

This clone has a handful of counts. The chain couples TRBV5-8 to TRBJ2-3; D may be TRBD2 (7 bases). The length of the CDR3 is 18 residues. Trimming took 1 base from V and 2 from J, leaving 20 bases between them. The V gene's germline CDR1 is SGHTS and CDR2 YDEGEE. The CDR3 sequence is CASSLREGGPFFTDTQYF. The CDR3 DNA sequence: TGTGCCAGCAGCTTGAGGGAGGGGGGACCTTTTTTCACAGATACGCAGTATTTT.

This chain connects TRBV5-1 to TRBJ2-7; D possibly corresponds to TRBD1 (6 bases). The CDR3 is 13 amino acids. Looked up from germline, CDR1 is SGHRS and CDR2 is YFSETQ. V dropped 1 base and J dropped 2 bases, with 7 bases sitting between them. The DNA for the CDR3 is TGCGCCAGCAGCTTGAAGGGGGCCTACGAGCAGTACTTC. Its protein is CASSLKGAYEQYF.